The entry below gives a single TCR beta chain sequence along with its context. Its target is not known. For the second PCR, which ran for about 7 to 11 cycles, a sample-barcoded 5' primer and a J-beta primer mix were used. TCRdb redid the calling of the 5' RACE reads with MiXCR, one entry per CDR3 protein. The sample holds about 770,000 distinct CDR3 sequences, around 42% seen once. The CDR3 spans 14 residues. The data derive from a study of blood T cells in healthy people across ages. Study details: Template switching retrieved approximately one barcoded beta molecule for each two T cells.

Every sample gave at least 6 micrograms of total RNA when it was extracted. Overall study results and limits: Long-lived donors had more naive CD4+ cells and higher diversity than aged donors.

This TCR derives from a man in his 60s in good health. The sample was blood. The rearrangement links TRBV12-3 or TRBV12-4 to TRBJ2-7, with D hard to call. The J call may be wrong; the DNA end is better matched by TRBJ2-5. The CDR3: CASSDGVLQETQYF. The CDR3 nucleotides are TGTGCCAGCAGTGATGGGGTGCTCCAAGAGACCCAGTACTTC.